This is a list of T cell receptor beta chains from one sample in a study of cytomegalovirus exposure and HLA in healthy donors. The protocol was immunoSEQ multiplex PCR, while the TCRdb copy is restricted to in-frame clones and leaves out a portion. Its clone listing holds approximately 58,000 clones. The sample was PBMCs. All receptors come from a man aged 25 to 45 in good health and CMV-seropositive. Each CDR3 is given with its conserved first and last residue. The D gene is left open where the match is weak.

>TRBV6-1|TRBD1|13|TRBJ1-1
CASSVQGSTEAFF
TGTGCCAGCAGTGTACAGGGGAGCACTGAAGCTTTCTTT
>TRBV29-1|-|15|TRBJ1-3
CSVEDLGGSGNTIYF
TGCAGCGTTGAAGATCTAGGGGGTTCTGGAAACACCATATATTTT
>TRBV6-4|TRBD1|15|TRBJ2-5
CASSTGTGGQETQYF
TGTGCCAGCAGTACCGGGACAGGGGGCCAAGAGACCCAGTACTTC
>TRBV12-5|TRBD1|14|TRBJ1-3
CASGRQGSGNNIYF
TGTGCTAGTGGCAGACAGGGCTCTGGAAACAACATATATTTT
>TRBV6-6|-|16|TRBJ2-2
CASSWAGTQNTGELFF
TGTGCCAGCAGTTGGGCCGGGACTCAGAACACCGGGGAGCTGTTTTTT
>TRBV28|-|14|TRBJ2-7
CASSFGAFSYEQYF
TGTGCCAGCAGTTTCGGAGCCTTCTCCTACGAGCAGTACTTC
>TRBV19|TRBD2|14|TRBJ2-1
CASSVGLGYNEQFF
TGTGCCAGTAGTGTGGGACTAGGGTACAATGAGCAGTTCTTC
>TRBV18|TRBD2|16|TRBJ2-7
CASSLRTSGTRVEQYF
TGTGCCAGCTCATTAAGGACTAGCGGGACCCGGGTCGAGCAGTACTTC
>TRBV27|TRBD1|14|TRBJ1-1
CASRAGQGATEAFF
TGTGCCAGCAGAGCGGGACAGGGGGCTACTGAAGCTTTCTTT
>TRBV6-1|TRBD1|15|TRBJ2-7
CASSEVGTGVYEQYF
TGTGCCAGCAGTGAAGTTGGGACAGGGGTCTACGAGCAGTACTTC
>TRBV19|TRBD2|20|TRBJ2-2
CASSIPSGTSGRRSTGELFF
TGTGCCAGTAGTATACCCTCCGGGACTAGCGGGAGAAGGAGCACCGGGGAGCTGTTTTTT
>TRBV20-1|-|11|TRBJ2-7
CSARDGSRQYF
TGCAGTGCTAGAGATGGGAGTCGGCAGTACTTC
>TRBV4-2|TRBD2|16|TRBJ2-5
CASSQEPSGAGETQYF
TGTGCCAGCAGCCAAGAACCTAGCGGGGCGGGAGAGACCCAGTACTTC
>TRBV6-1|TRBD1|14|TRBJ2-7
CASSEGDSSYEQYF
TGTGCCAGCAGTGAAGGGGACAGCTCCTACGAGCAGTACTTC
>TRBV6-5|TRBD1|16|TRBJ1-2
CASSYSQTGFGYGYTF
TGTGCCAGCAGTTACTCGCAGACAGGGTTTGGATATGGCTACACCTTC
>TRBV9|TRBD2|20|TRBJ2-1
CASSVDGTSGSATGQDEQFF
TGTGCCAGCAGCGTAGATGGGACTAGCGGGAGTGCGACCGGACAGGATGAGCAGTTCTTC
>TRBV27|-|14|TRBJ2-7
CASSLTETGYEQYF
TGTGCCAGCAGTTTAACCGAGACAGGCTACGAGCAGTACTTC
>TRBV30|-|12|TRBJ2-1
CAWSPSDDEQFF
TGTGCCTGGAGTCCCAGCGATGATGAGCAGTTCTTC
>TRBV6-4|-|12|TRBJ1-6
CASSDSGSPLHF
TGTGCCAGCAGTGACTCCGGTTCACCCCTCCACTTT
>TRBV13|-|14|TRBJ2-3
CASSSRVPGDTQYF
TGTGCCAGCAGCTCTCGGGTCCCTGGGGATACGCAGTATTTT
>TRBV6-1|TRBD2|15|TRBJ2-1
CASSQRGASINEQFF
TGTGCCAGCAGCCAGCGGGGGGCCTCGATAAATGAGCAGTTCTTC
>TRBV4-1|TRBD2|17|TRBJ2-5
CASSSAGTSGGQETQYF
TGCGCCAGCAGCTCAGCCGGGACTAGCGGGGGACAAGAGACCCAGTACTTC
>TRBV7-9|-|13|TRBJ1-2
CASSPDRSYGYTF
TGTGCCAGCAGCCCAGACAGGAGCTATGGCTACACCTTC
>TRBV6-6|-|15|TRBJ1-5
CASISSERGKQPQHF
TGTGCCAGCATCTCCTCGGAAAGGGGTAAACAGCCCCAGCATTTT
>TRBV11-3|-|15|TRBJ2-7
CASSFGRGITYEQYF
TGTGCCAGCAGCTTCGGACGGGGAATAACCTACGAGCAGTACTTC
>TRBV5-1|-|14|TRBJ1-5
CASSRLGGNQPQHF
TGCGCCAGCAGCAGGCTCGGGGGAAATCAGCCCCAGCATTTT
>TRBV30|TRBD2|13|TRBJ2-1
CAWSWLAGNEQFF
TGTGCCTGGAGTTGGCTAGCGGGAAATGAGCAGTTCTTC
>TRBV11-3|TRBD2|17|TRBJ2-7
CASSSGTSGILSYEQYF
TGTGCCAGCAGCTCCGGGACTAGCGGGATTCTCTCCTACGAGCAGTACTTC
>TRBV11-2|-|19|TRBJ2-2
CASSLVRLRRMDYTGELFF
TGTGCCAGCAGCTTAGTAAGGCTGAGGAGGATGGACTACACCGGGGAGCTGTTTTTT
>TRBV7-6|TRBD1|15|TRBJ2-7
CASSLETGGVEEQYF
TGTGCCAGCAGCTTAGAGACAGGGGGAGTGGAGGAGCAGTACTTC
>TRBV27|-|13|TRBJ2-7
CASSLTSYDEQYF
TGTGCCAGCAGTTTAACTAGTTACGACGAGCAGTACTTC
>TRBV6-1|-|15|TRBJ2-3
CASSEISRGTDTQYF
TGTGCCAGCAGTGAGATATCGAGGGGCACAGATACGCAGTATTTT
>TRBV7-9|-|14|TRBJ1-1
CASSPRYENTEAFF
TGTGCCAGCAGCCCCCGGTACGAGAACACTGAAGCTTTCTTT
>TRBV7-9|-|14|TRBJ2-1
CASSLSTAYNEQFF
TGTGCCAGCAGCTTATCAACAGCCTACAATGAGCAGTTCTTC
>TRBV11-1|-|15|TRBJ2-7
CASSLMAAGAYEQYF
TGTGCCAGCAGCTTAATGGCGGCCGGTGCCTACGAGCAGTACTTC
>TRBV6-5|TRBD2|15|TRBJ2-7
CASSNPGLAVYEQYF
TGTGCCAGCAGTAACCCGGGACTAGCGGTGTACGAGCAGTACTTC
>TRBV7-3|-|15|TRBJ1-1
CASSPYPTPNTEAFF
TGTGCCAGCAGCCCGTACCCCACACCGAACACTGAAGCTTTCTTT
>TRBV7-8|TRBD2|17|TRBJ2-3
CASSPSTGLAYSDTQYF
TGTGCCAGCAGCCCTTCAACCGGACTAGCTTATTCAGATACGCAGTATTTT
>TRBV30|TRBD1|14|TRBJ1-4
CAWSEDRGQEKLFF
TGTGCCTGGAGTGAGGACAGGGGGCAAGAAAAACTGTTTTTT
>TRBV10-1|-|13|TRBJ2-7
CASSEGSGYEQYF
TGCGCCAGCAGTGAAGGGTCGGGGTACGAGCAGTACTTC
>TRBV20-1|-|11|TRBJ2-7
CSVSQDYEQYF
TGCAGTGTGTCCCAGGACTACGAGCAGTACTTC
>TRBV29-1|-|13|TRBJ2-5
CSVDRANQETQYF
TGCAGCGTTGACAGGGCGAACCAAGAGACCCAGTACTTC
>TRBV27|TRBD2|15|TRBJ2-2
CASSLGLAATGELFF
TGTGCCAGCAGTTTAGGACTAGCAGCGACCGGGGAGCTGTTTTTT
>TRBV18|TRBD1|14|TRBJ2-1
CASSPGQGVNEQFF
TGTGCCAGCTCACCAGGACAGGGTGTCAATGAGCAGTTCTTC
>TRBV25-1|TRBD1|15|TRBJ2-7
CASGTSGGLAYEQYF
TGTGCCAGCGGGACCTCAGGGGGCCTCGCCTACGAGCAGTACTTC
>TRBV18|-|14|TRBJ2-3
CASSPPRGRDTQYF
TGTGCCAGCTCGCCTCCCCGGGGGAGGGATACGCAGTATTTT
>TRBV30|-|14|TRBJ1-2
CAWRDLGTRYGYTF
TGTGCCTGGAGGGACCTTGGGACACGCTATGGCTACACCTTC
>TRBV7-2|-|13|TRBJ1-1
CASTTPGVTEAFF
TGTGCCAGCACTACGCCCGGGGTCACTGAAGCTTTCTTT
>TRBV4-1|-|13|TRBJ2-1
CASSQLLVNEQFF
TGCGCCAGCAGCCAATTACTAGTTAATGAGCAGTTCTTC
>TRBV10-2|-|16|TRBJ1-1
CASSESSGAEETEAFF
TGCGCCAGCAGTGAGTCTTCTGGAGCCGAGGAAACTGAAGCTTTCTTT
>TRBV10-1|TRBD1|17|TRBJ2-1
CASRETGTDCSDNEQFF
TGCGCCAGCAGGGAAACCGGGACAGATTGCTCCGACAATGAGCAGTTCTTC
>TRBV18|TRBD1|14|TRBJ1-1
CASSPGQGNTEAFF
TGTGCCAGCTCACCCGGACAGGGGAACACTGAAGCTTTCTTT
>TRBV2|-|11|TRBJ2-1
CASSRDSEQFF
TGTGCCAGCAGTCGGGACTCCGAGCAGTTCTTC
>TRBV6-1|-|15|TRBJ2-2
CASSLRGRDTGELFF
TGTGCCAGCAGTCTCAGGGGTAGGGACACCGGGGAGCTGTTTTTT
>TRBV6-1|-|12|TRBJ1-5
CASRPGNQPQHF
TGTGCCAGCAGACCGGGGAATCAGCCCCAGCATTTT